This T cell receptor beta chain was profiled in a study of TIL therapy for anti-PD-1-resistant metastatic lung cancer. Noted time point: pre-treatment sample, taken before nivolumab and TIL therapy. Most excised metastases sampled were pleural nodules or supraclavicular lymph nodes. Sequencing used immunoSEQ v3. TCRdb's table, derived via immunoSEQ multiplex PCR, lists solely in-frame clones and lacks some. The sample includes 95,000 or so clones, roughly 65% of them seen just once. Deletions cut 3 bases from V and 4 bases from J, with 3 bases between. CDR3 length equals 12 residues. This clone was counted ten times or more.

Specimen: tumor tissue, collected at baseline. The chain couples TRBV12-3 or TRBV12-4 to TRBJ1-4, with D unresolved. This TCR came from a person between 25 and 80 years old with non-small cell lung cancer. CDR3 sequence (DNA): TGTGCCAGCAGTTTCCTTAATGAAAAACTGTTTTTT. It codes for CASSFLNEKLFF.